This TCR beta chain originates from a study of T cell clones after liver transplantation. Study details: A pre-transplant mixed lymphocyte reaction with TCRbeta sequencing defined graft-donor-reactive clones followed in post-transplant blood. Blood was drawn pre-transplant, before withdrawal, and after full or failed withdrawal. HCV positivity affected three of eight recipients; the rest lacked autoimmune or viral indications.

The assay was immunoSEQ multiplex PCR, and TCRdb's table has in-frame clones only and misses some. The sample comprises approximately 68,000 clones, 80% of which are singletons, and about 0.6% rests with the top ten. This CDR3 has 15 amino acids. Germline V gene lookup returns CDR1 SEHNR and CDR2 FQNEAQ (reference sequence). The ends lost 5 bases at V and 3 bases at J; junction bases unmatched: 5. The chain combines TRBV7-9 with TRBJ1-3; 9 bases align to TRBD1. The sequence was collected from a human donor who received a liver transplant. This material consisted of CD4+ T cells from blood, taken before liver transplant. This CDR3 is CASSILGQGGNTIYF. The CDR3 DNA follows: TGTGCCAGCAGCATACTGGGACAGGGTGGAAACACCATATATTTT.